This TCR beta chain originates from a study of blood T cell repertoires in COVID-19. This clone was detected once. CDR1 and CDR2 (germline): SEHNR, FQNEAQ (reference sequence). This CDR3 comprises 14 residues. J was trimmed by 9 bases and V by 5 bases; bases with no gene match: 3. Only in-frame clones appear in the TCRdb table, and some are missing; sequencing was by immunoSEQ multiplex PCR. The data show about 370,000 clones, 89% seen once. This TCR was sampled from a woman aged 30 to 39 with COVID-19, enrolled during active disease. The chain is built from TRBV7-9 and TRBJ2-1; 14 nucleotides line up with TRBD2. The sequencing input was peripheral blood. CDR3 in DNA: TGTGCCAGCAGCCCCGGGACTAGCGGGGGTGAGCAGTTCTTC. Amino acids: CASSPGTSGGEQFF.